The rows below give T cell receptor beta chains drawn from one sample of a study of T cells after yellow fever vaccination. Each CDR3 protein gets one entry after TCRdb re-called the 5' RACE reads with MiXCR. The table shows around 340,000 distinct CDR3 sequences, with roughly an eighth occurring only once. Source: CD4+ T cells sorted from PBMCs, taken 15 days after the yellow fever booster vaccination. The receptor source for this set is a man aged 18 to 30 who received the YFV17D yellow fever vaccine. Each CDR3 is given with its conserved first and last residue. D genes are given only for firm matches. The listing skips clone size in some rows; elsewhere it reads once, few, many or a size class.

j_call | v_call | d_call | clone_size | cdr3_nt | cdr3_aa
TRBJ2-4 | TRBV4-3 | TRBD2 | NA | TGCGCCAGCAGCCAAGCGGGGGGGAACATTCAGTACTTC | CASSQAGGNIQYF
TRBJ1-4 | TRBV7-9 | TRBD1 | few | TGTGCCAGCAGCCCGGACAGGAGAAATGAAAAACTGTTTTTT | CASSPDRRNEKLFF
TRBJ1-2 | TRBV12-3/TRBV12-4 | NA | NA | TGTGCCAGCAGTTTGCGACAGGCCGACTATGGCTACACCTTC | CASSLRQADYGYTF
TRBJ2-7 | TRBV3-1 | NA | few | TGTGCCAGCAGTCGTTTAGGGGTCTACGAGCAGTACTTC | CASSRLGVYEQYF
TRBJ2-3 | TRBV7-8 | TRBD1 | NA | TGTGCCAGCAGCCATTCTCACAGGGGATTAACAGATACGCAGTATTTT | CASSHSHRGLTDTQYF
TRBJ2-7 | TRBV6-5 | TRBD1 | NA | TGTGCCAGCAGCCAACGACAGGGCCGGGAGCAGTACTTC | CASSQRQGREQYF
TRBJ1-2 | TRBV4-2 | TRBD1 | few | TGTGCCAGCAGCCAAGAAAGGGGGCACTATGGCTACACCTTC | CASSQERGHYGYTF
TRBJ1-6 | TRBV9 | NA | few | TGTGCCAGCAGCGTAGTAGGGGTCAATTCACCCCTCCACTTT | CASSVVGVNSPLHF
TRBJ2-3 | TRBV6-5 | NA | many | TGTGCCAGCAGGAGAACTGTAAGCACAGATACGCAGTATTTT | CASRRTVSTDTQYF
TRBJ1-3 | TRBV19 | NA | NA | TGTGCCAGTAGTATAGAACGGCGCCAGCCCATATATTTT | CASSIERRQPIYF
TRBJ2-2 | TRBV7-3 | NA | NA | TGTGCCAGCAGCGAGCGCAGGGACACCGGGGAGCTGTTTTTT | CASSERRDTGELFF
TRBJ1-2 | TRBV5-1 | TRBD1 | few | TGCGCCAGCAGCGTCGAACAGGGGGTGGGTGGCTACACCTTC | CASSVEQGVGGYTF
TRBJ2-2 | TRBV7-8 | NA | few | TGTGCCAGCAGCTCATCCGGGGAGCTGTTTTTT | CASSSSGELFF
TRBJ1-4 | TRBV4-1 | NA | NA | TGCGCCAGCAGTCCAAGTACCTCCCCAGGGTCATTTAATGAAAAACTGTTTTTT | CASSPSTSPGSFNEKLFF
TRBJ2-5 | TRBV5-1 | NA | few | TGCGCCAGCAGCTTGGCCGACTCAGGGATAGGCGAGACCCAGTACTTC | CASSLADSGIGETQYF
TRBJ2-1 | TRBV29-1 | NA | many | TGCAGCGTTGAAGATCTGGGGGGCTCCAGCTCCTACAATGAGCAGTTCTTC | CSVEDLGGSSSYNEQFF
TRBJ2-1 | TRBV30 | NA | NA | TGTGCCTGGAATCCGCTTTCCGGTGAGCAGTTCTTC | CAWNPLSGEQFF
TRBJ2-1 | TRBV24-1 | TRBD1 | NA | TGTGCCACCAGTGATTTCGGGACAGCTCGGAATGAGCAGTTCTTC | CATSDFGTARNEQFF
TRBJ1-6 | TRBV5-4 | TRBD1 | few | TGTGCCAGCAGCTTAGAGACAGGGGCATCTTCACCCCTCCACTTT | CASSLETGASSPLHF
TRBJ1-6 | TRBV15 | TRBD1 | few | TGTGCCACCGGGACAGTCGGTTCACCCCTCCACTTT | CATGTVGSPLHF
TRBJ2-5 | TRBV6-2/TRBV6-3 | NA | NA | TGTGCCAGCTCTCGGCCAGGCGCGATTAGTTCGACCCAGTACTTC | CASSRPGAISSTQYF
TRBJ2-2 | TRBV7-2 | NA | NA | TGTGCCAGCAGCCGTGGGACTCCGAACACCGGGGAGCTGTTTTTT | CASSRGTPNTGELFF
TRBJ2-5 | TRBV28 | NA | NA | TGTGCCAGCAGAGGGAGGACTGCCCAGTACTTC | CASRGRTAQYF
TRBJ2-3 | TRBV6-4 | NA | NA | TGTGCCAGCAGTGACGCGGGGGCTAGCACAGATACGCAGTATTTT | CASSDAGASTDTQYF
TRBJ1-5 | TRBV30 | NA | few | TGTGCCTGGGCCGACAGGATCAATCAGCCCCAGCATTTT | CAWADRINQPQHF
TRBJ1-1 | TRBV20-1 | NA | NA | TGCAGTGCTATTCGGGGGCAGCCCCACACTGAAGCTTTCTTT | CSAIRGQPHTEAFF
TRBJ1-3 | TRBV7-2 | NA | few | TGTGCCAGCACCTTAGACGGTGTCACCATATATTTT | CASTLDGVTIYF
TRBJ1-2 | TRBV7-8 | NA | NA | TGTGCCAGCACCGTAAGGGGGACACCAAACTATGGCTACACCTTC | CASTVRGTPNYGYTF
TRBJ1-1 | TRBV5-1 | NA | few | TGCGCCAGCAGAATGGGGGCCGTAAGTCGGGGCACTGAAGCTTTCTTT | CASRMGAVSRGTEAFF
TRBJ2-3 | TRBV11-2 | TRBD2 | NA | TGTGCCAGCAGCCCTCTAGCGGGGGGGACCACAGATACGCAGTATTTT | CASSPLAGGTTDTQYF
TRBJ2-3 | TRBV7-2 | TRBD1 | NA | TGTGCCAGCAGCTTATGGCCCCGGGACAGGGTATCTAATACGCAGTATTTT | CASSLWPRDRVSNTQYF
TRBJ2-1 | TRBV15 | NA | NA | TGTGCCACCAGCAGAGATGTGGGCCATGAGCAGTTCTTC | CATSRDVGHEQFF
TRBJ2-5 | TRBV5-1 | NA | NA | TGCGCCAGCAGCTTGGACACAGGTTTTCAAGAGACCCAGTACTTC | CASSLDTGFQETQYF
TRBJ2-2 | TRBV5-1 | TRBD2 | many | TGCGCCAGCAGCCCTAGCGGGGGAACTACCGGGGAGCTGTTTTTT | CASSPSGGTTGELFF
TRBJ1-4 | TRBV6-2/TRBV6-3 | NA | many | TGTGCCAGCAGACGTCCCACACAGGGTGAAAAACTGTTTTTT | CASRRPTQGEKLFF
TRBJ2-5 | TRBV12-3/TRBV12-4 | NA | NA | TGTGCCAGCAGTGCGGGCCGAGGAGCGCAAGAGACCCAGTACTTC | CASSAGRGAQETQYF
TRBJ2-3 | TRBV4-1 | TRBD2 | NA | TGCGCCAGCAGCGCGCAGCATGCGGGGGGGGAAGATACGCAGTATTTT | CASSAQHAGGEDTQYF
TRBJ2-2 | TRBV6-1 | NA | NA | TGTGCCAGCAGTGAAATAGTTCTGGTCACCGGGGAGCTGTTTTTT | CASSEIVLVTGELFF
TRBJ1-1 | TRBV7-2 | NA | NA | TGTGCCAGCAGCTTTCGAGCCATGAACACTGAAGCTTTCTTT | CASSFRAMNTEAFF
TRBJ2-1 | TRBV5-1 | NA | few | TGCGCCAGCAGCTTGGTTGGGACCCCTGACAATGAGCAGTTCTTC | CASSLVGTPDNEQFF